The source of this T cell receptor beta chain is a study of control samples from healthy donors and cancer patients. Trimming shortened V by 6 bases and J by 7 bases, and 12 bases separated the two germline ends. The length of the CDR3 is 12 residues. Per germline, CDR1 MGHDK and CDR2 SYGVNS. This clone is large. The method was immunoSEQ multiplex PCR; TCRdb's version includes in-frame clones alone and lacks a portion of them. The sample records some 74,000 clones, more than 70% being singletons. V usage is TRBV25-1 and J usage is TRBJ1-2; possibly TRBD1 for D (5 bases). The TCR comes from a woman aged 45-60 years in good health. Specimen: blood. CDR3 sequence: CASRGDSGGYTF. The DNA for the CDR3 is TGTGCCAGCAGGGGGGACTCCGGTGGCTACACCTTC.